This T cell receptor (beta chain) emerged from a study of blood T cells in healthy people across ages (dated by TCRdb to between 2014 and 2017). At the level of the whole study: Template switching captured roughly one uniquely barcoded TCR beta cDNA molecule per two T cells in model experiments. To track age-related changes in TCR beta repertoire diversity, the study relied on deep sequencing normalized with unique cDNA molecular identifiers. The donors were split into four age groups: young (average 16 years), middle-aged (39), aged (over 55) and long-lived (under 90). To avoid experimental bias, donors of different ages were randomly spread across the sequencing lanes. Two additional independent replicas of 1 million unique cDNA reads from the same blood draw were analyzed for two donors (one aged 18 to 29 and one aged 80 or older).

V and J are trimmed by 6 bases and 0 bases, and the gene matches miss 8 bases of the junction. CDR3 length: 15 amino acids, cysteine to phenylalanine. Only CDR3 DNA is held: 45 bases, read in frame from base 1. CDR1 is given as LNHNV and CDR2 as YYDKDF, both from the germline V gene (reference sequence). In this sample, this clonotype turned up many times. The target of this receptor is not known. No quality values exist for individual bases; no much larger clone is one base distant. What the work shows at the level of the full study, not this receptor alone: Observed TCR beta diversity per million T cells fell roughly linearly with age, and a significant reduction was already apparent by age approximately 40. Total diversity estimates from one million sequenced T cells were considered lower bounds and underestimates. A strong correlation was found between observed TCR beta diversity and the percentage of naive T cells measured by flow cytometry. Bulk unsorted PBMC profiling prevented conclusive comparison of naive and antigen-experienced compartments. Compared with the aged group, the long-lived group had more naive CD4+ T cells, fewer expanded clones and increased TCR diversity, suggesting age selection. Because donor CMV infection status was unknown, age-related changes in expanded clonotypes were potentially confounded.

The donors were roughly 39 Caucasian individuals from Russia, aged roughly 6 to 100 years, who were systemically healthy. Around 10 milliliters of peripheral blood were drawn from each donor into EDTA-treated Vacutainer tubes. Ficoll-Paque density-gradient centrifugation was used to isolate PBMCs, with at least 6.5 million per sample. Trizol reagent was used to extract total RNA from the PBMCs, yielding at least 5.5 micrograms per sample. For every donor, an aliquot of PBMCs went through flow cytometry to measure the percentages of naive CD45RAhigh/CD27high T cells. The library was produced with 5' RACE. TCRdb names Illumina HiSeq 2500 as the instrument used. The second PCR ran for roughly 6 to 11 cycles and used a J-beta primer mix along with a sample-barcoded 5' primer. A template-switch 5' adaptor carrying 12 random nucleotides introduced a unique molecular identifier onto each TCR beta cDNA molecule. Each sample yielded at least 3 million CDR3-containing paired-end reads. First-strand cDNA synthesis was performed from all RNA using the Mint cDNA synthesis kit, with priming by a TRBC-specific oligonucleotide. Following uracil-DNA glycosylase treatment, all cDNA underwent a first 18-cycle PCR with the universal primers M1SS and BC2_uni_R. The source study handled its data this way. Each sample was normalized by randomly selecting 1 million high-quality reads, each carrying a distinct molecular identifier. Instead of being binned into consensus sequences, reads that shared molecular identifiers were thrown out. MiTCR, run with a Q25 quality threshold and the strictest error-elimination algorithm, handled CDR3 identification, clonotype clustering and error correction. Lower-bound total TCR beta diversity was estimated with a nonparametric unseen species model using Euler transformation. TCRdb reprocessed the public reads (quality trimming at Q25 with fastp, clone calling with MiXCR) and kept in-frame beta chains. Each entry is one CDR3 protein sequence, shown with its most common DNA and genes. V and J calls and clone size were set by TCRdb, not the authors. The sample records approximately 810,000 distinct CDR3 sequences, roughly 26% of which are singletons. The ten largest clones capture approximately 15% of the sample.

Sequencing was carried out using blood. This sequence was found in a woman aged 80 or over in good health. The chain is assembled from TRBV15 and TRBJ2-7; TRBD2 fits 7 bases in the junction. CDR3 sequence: CATRERAGTSYEQYF. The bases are TGTGCCACCAGAGAGAGAGCGGGGACCTCCTACGAGCAGTACTTC.